One sample yielded the 16 T cell receptor beta chains listed below, sequenced in a study of T-cell memory formation after mild COVID-19. Each CDR3 protein is one row after TCRdb ran MiXCR on the 5' RACE reads. The data hold over 250,000 distinct CDR3 sequences, with approximately 16% observed a single time. The sequenced material came from PBMCs or a T cell subset sorted from them (not recorded which). The receptors were sampled from a man between 18 and 35 years old who had mild COVID-19 (a few samples of this study predate the infection). Cell type and time point are not known.

This clonotype was counted a few times. This chain joins TRBV7-3 and TRBJ2-5; D call uncertain. The germline CDR1 and CDR2 sequences are SGHTA and FQGTGA. This CDR3 comprises 14 residues. Trimming removed 2 bases at V and 7 bases at J, with 14 bases between. The CDR3 bases are TGTGCCAGCAGCTTAGACGGGTCCTTTCGGACCCAGTACTTC. This codes for CASSLDGSFRTQYF.

This clonotype was seen more than once but under ten times. The chain uses TRBV7-2 and TRBJ2-3; no definite D call. V was shortened by 4 bases and J by 0 bases, with 11 bases between the two germline ends. The CDR3 runs 15 residues. Germline V gene data show CDR1 as SGHTA and CDR2 as FQGNSA. The CDR3 DNA follows: TGTGCCAGCAGCTCCCGTGACGCTAGCACAGATACGCAGTATTTT. It yields the protein CASSSRDASTDTQYF.

J is TRBJ2-1 and V is TRBV11-2; 9 nucleotides match TRBD2. Germline loops: CDR1 SGHAT, CDR2 FQNNGV. V gave up 1 base and J gave up 8 bases; unmatched junction bases: 15. This CDR3 contains 18 residues. The CDR3 DNA reads as TGTGCCAGCAGCTTAGGCCAGGTCGGTCTAGCGGGGAGCGATGAGCAGTTCTTC. Encoded protein: CASSLGQVGLAGSDEQFF.

There are a few counts of this clonotype. The chain couples TRBV5-6 to TRBJ2-7, with 9 positions matching TRBD1. CDR1 and CDR2 (germline): SGHDT, YYEEEE. Trimming cost V 4 bases and J 3 bases; bases outside gene matches: 8. This CDR3 has 15 amino acids. CDR3 residues: CASSPGQGFNYEQYF. DNA of the CDR3: TGTGCCAGCAGCCCGGGACAGGGCTTTAACTACGAGCAGTACTTC. The full variable domain, rest sourced from reference TRBV5-6 and TRBJ2-7, is DAGVTQSPTHLIKTRGQQVTLRCSPKSGHDTVSWYQQALGQGPQFIFQYYEEEERQRGNFPDRFSGHQFPNYSSELNVNALLLGDSALYLCASSPGQGFNYEQYFGPGTRLTVT.

The sample holds a few counts of this clonotype. The rearrangement uses TRBV7-6 and TRBJ2-5; D perhaps matches TRBD1 (6 bases). CDR1 and CDR2 (germline): SGHVS, FNYEAQ. The CDR3 totals 16 residues. V shed 4 bases and J shed 5 bases, with 20 bases lying between them. CDR3 nucleotide sequence: TGTGCCAGCAGCTCCTCCTGGGGGCCAGGAAGTGAGACCCAGTACTTC. This gives the protein CASSSSWGPGSETQYF.

Concerning this clonotype: A much larger clone differs by one base, so this may be a read error. V and J are TRBV29-1 and TRBJ1-1; no firm D call. CDR1 is SQVTM, CDR2 ANQGSEA, per germline. Trimming cost V 0 bases and J 4 bases, with 9 bases left between them. This CDR3 has 13 amino acids. As DNA, the CDR3 is TGCAGCGTTGAAGATGGCGTGACCACTGAAGCTTTCTTT. This codes for CSVEDGVTTEAFF. Together with reference TRBV29-1 and TRBJ1-1, the CDR3 gives the full variable domain: SAVISQKPSRDICQRGTSLTIQCQVDSQVTMMFWYRQQPGQSLTLIATANQGSEATYESGFVIDKFPISRPNLTFSTLTVSNMSPEDSSIYLCSVEDGVTTEAFFGQGTRLTVV.

This clonotype showed up many times. The rearrangement links TRBV7-2 to TRBJ2-3; TRBD2 aligns across 9 bases. The CDR3 has 15 residues. V shed 1 base and J 6 bases; nucleotides not matched to a gene: 5. The germline gives CDR1 SGHTA, CDR2 FQGNSA. The CDR3 region has the DNA TGTGCCAGCAGCTTAGTAGCGGGGGCTGGGGATACGCAGTATTTT. Amino acid sequence: CASSLVAGAGDTQYF.

This chain joins TRBV29-1 and TRBJ2-1; tentatively, D is TRBD1 or TRBD2 (6 bases each). Germline values: CDR1 SQVTM, CDR2 ANQGSEA. The CDR3 extends over 13 amino acids. Between the trimmed V and J ends, which lost 2 bases and 2 bases, there was a span of 7 bases. CDR3 region: CSVERGPYNEQFF. The CDR3 DNA sequence: TGCAGCGTTGAACGGGGGCCCTACAATGAGCAGTTCTTC.

This clonotype has a count of ten or more. The V call is TRBV7-3, the J call TRBJ2-3; tentatively, D is TRBD1 (5 bases). The CDR3 spans 15 residues. Germline V gene data show CDR1 as SGHTA and CDR2 as FQGTGA. Trimming pared 3 bases from V and 2 bases from J, leaving 12 bases between. The CDR3 loop is CASSFIAGSTDTQYF. CDR3 nucleotide sequence: TGTGCCAGCAGCTTTATTGCAGGGTCCACAGATACGCAGTATTTT.

Only a few counts were recorded for this clonotype. The rearrangement joins TRBV6-6 to TRBJ1-3; no reliable D call. V shed 4 bases and J shed 0 bases, with 7 bases lying between them. This CDR3 contains 14 residues. In germline, CDR1 is MNHNY, CDR2 SVGAGI (reference sequence). Written as DNA, the CDR3 is TGTGCCAGCAGTTCGCCGAACTCTGGAAACACCATATATTTT. Protein product: CASSSPNSGNTIYF.

For this clonotype: At one end the junction does not follow the germline gene, possibly because of a read error. The chain is built from TRBV6-5 and TRBJ1-2; TRBD1 matches at 10 bases. The germline CDR1 and CDR2 sequences are MNHEY and SVGAGI. The CDR3 has 14 amino acids. The CDR3 here is CASSPPGDRGKTAF. In DNA, the CDR3 is TGTGCCAGCAGCCCTCCGGGGGACAGGGGAAAAACGGCTTTC.

There are many counts of this clonotype. This CDR3 reads CASSSLGGAGDTQYF. Here the CDR3 DNA reads TGTGCCAGCAGCTCTCTCGGGGGGGCCGGAGATACGCAGTATTTT. The genes are TRBV11-2 and TRBJ2-3, with 8 bases lining up with TRBD2. Trimming at V came to 4 bases and at J to 5 bases, leaving 8 bases not matched to a gene. This CDR3 has 15 amino acids. Germline V gene lookup returns CDR1 SGHAT and CDR2 FQNNGV.

The V gene is TRBV10-2, the J gene TRBJ1-2, with D possibly TRBD1 on 5 matching bases. The V end lost 4 bases, the J end lost 4 bases, and 10 bases lay between the germline ends. This CDR3 comprises 13 residues. From germline, CDR1 is WSHSY and CDR2 SAAADI. The CDR3 nucleotides read TGCGCCAGCAGTGGGAGTGGGGCCTATGGCTACACCTTC. Translated, it gives CASSGSGAYGYTF.

The gene calls are TRBV9 and TRBJ2-5; maybe TRBD2 (6 bases). V lost 0 bases, J lost 5 bases, and 11 bases lay in between. Germline loops: CDR1 SGDLS, CDR2 YYNGEE. This CDR3 has 14 residues. The CDR3 reads CASSVGTGVETQYF. CDR3 in DNA: TGTGCCAGCAGCGTAGGAACGGGGGTCGAGACCCAGTACTTC.

In its sample, this clonotype was seen a few times. The rearrangement uses TRBV2 and TRBJ1-2; unclear D gene. Germline loops: CDR1 SNHLY, CDR2 FYNNEI. The CDR3 contains 14 residues. Trimming pared 9 bases from V and 1 base from J, leaving 15 bases between. The CDR3 here is CARPVSLNNYGYTF. DNA for the CDR3: TGTGCCAGACCCGTCTCCCTCAATAACTATGGCTACACCTTC. The full variable domain, rest sourced from reference TRBV2 and TRBJ1-2, is EPEVTQTPSHQVTQMGQEVILRCVPISNHLYFYWYRQILGQKVEFLVSFYNNEISEKSEIFDDQFSVERPDGSNFTLKIRSTKLEDSAMYFCARPVSLNNYGYTFGSGTRLTVV.

This clonotype showed up just a few times. This sequence joins TRBV5-8 and TRBJ1-1, with TRBD1 matching 8 bases. The CDR3 contains 13 residues. With 0 bases clipped from V and 10 bases from J, the junction kept 5 bases outside the gene matches. The germline V gene encodes CDR1 SGHTS and CDR2 YDEGEE. The CDR3 loop reads CASSLALQGAAFF. For the CDR3, the DNA is TGTGCCAGCAGCTTGGCCTTGCAGGGGGCAGCTTTCTTT.